The 31 T cell receptor beta chains in this list originate from one sample, sequenced in a study of T cell repertoires in ileal Crohn's disease. The protocol was immunoSEQ multiplex PCR, while the TCRdb copy is restricted to in-frame clones and leaves out a portion. The data show some 2,000 clones, roughly 80% seen once. The time point: proximal margin of the surgical specimen (macroscopically non-inflamed). Sequencing was done on a sample of ileal tissue. The receptors stem from an adult with Crohn's disease.

This sequence joins TRBV7-2 and TRBJ1-5; D is unclear. The CDR3 spans 13 residues. CDR1 is SGHTA, CDR2 FQGNSA, per germline. Trimming took off 1 base at V and 7 bases at J, with 8 bases between the two ends. The CDR3 coding sequence is TGTGCCAGCAGCTTAGATGCCGGACAGCCCCAGCATTTT. Its protein is CASSLDAGQPQHF.

The rearrangement links TRBV13 to TRBJ1-2; possible D gene TRBD1, 6 bases. CDR3 size: 15 residues. Per germline, CDR1 PRHDT and CDR2 FYEKMQ (reference sequence). Deletions cut 0 bases from V and 2 bases from J, with 10 bases between. CDR3 protein: CASSLGRGGNYGYTF. The CDR3 DNA reads TGTGCCAGCAGCTTAGGCAGGGGAGGGAACTATGGCTACACCTTC. Variable domain in full (rest from reference TRBV13 and TRBJ1-2): AAGVIQSPRHLIKEKRETATLKCYPIPRHDTVYWYQQGPGQDPQFLISFYEKMQSDKGSIPDRFSAQQFSDYHSELNMSSLELGDSALYFCASSLGRGGNYGYTFGSGTRLTVV.

This clone was counted a few times. In DNA form, the CDR3 reads TGTGCCAGCAGTTGGCAGCGGGGGGCCCAAGGAGATACGCAGTATTTT. It translates to CASSWQRGAQGDTQYF. This chain links TRBV5-6 with TRBJ2-3; 9 nucleotides align to TRBD2. The CDR3 has 16 residues. Trimming at V came to 5 bases and at J to 5 bases, leaving 12 bases not matched to a gene. The germline gives CDR1 SGHDT, CDR2 YYEEEE.

The J gene is TRBJ2-2, the V gene TRBV6-4, with D unclear. Trimming pared 3 bases from V and 1 base from J, leaving 3 bases between. The CDR3 length is 13 residues. The germline CDR1 and CDR2 sequences are MRHNA and SNTAGT. The CDR3 DNA reads as TGTGCCAGCAGTGAAGGGAACACCGGGGAGCTGTTTTTT. Encoded protein: CASSEGNTGELFF.

This clone was found once. This chain's CDR3 is CASASWSGANVLTF. CDR3 coding DNA: TGTGCCAGTGCCAGTTGGTCTGGGGCCAACGTCCTGACTTTC. The chain joins TRBV19 to TRBJ2-6; D gene unclear. Germline assignment: CDR1 LNHDA and CDR2 SQIVND (reference sequence). The CDR3 has 14 amino acids. Between the trimmed V and J ends, which lost 8 bases and 1 base, there was a span of 9 bases. The variable domain in full, with the rest retrieved from reference TRBV19 and TRBJ2-6, is DGGITQSPKYLFRKEGQNVTLSCEQNLNHDAMYWYRQDPGQGLRLIYYSQIVNDFQKGDIAEGYSVSREKKESFPLTVTSAQKNPTAFYLCASASWSGANVLTFGAGSRLTVL.

The chain uses TRBV29-1 and TRBJ2-7; D not certain. V was cut by 2 bases and J by 1 base, with 12 bases left in between. Germline V gene sequence: CDR1 SQVTM, CDR2 ANQGSEA. The CDR3 length is 14 residues. The CDR3 protein is CSVEPVRRSYEQYF. Written as DNA, the CDR3 is TGCAGCGTTGAACCGGTTCGGCGGTCCTACGAGCAGTACTTC.

The chain carries TRBV30 and TRBJ2-7, with TRBD2 identical over 8 bases. The V gene's germline CDR1 is GTSNPN and CDR2 SVGIG (reference sequence). The J segment lost 5 bases and the V segment lost 1 base, leaving 4 bases of the junction unmatched. The CDR3 contains 13 residues. The CDR3 is CAWSGRGGDEQYF. The CDR3 DNA reads TGTGCCTGGAGTGGACGGGGGGGGGACGAGCAGTACTTC.

The chain employs TRBV5-4 and TRBJ2-7, with D perhaps matching TRBD1 (6 bases). V lost 1 base and J 4 bases, leaving 15 bases between the germline ends. This CDR3 has 15 residues. Germline loops: CDR1 SGHNT, CDR2 YYREEE (reference sequence). The CDR3 protein is CASSLNQGMTYEQYF. The CDR3 nucleotides are TGTGCCAGCAGCTTGAATCAGGGGATGACTTACGAGCAGTACTTC.

The V gene is TRBV13, the J gene TRBJ1-4; TRBD1 is a possible D gene (5 bases). This CDR3 spans 14 amino acids. Germline CDR1 PRHDT, CDR2 FYEKMQ (reference sequence). Trimming took off 7 bases at V and 8 bases at J, with 17 bases between the two ends. The CDR3 protein is CASNRRGGVEKLFF. DNA for the CDR3: TGTGCCAGCAACCGCCGGGGGGGAGTCGAAAAACTGTTTTTT.

The chain is built from TRBV6-5 and TRBJ1-4, with 7 positions matching TRBD1. Looked up from germline, CDR1 is MNHEY and CDR2 is SVGAGI. This CDR3 is built from 13 residues. Trimming cost V 6 bases and J 6 bases; bases outside gene matches: 4. CDR3 in amino acids: CASRRQGHEKLFF. CDR3 sequence (DNA): TGTGCCAGCAGACGACAGGGCCATGAAAAACTGTTTTTT.

J is TRBJ2-7 and V is TRBV27, with TRBD2 as a possible D gene (6 bases). The germline V gene encodes CDR1 MNHEY and CDR2 SMNVEV (reference sequence). The germline V and J ends were trimmed by 6 bases and 7 bases, with 16 bases remaining between them. This CDR3 region has 13 residues. As DNA, the CDR3 is TGTGCCAGCAGGACCCATGCGGGGTTAGAGCAGTACTTC. Protein: CASRTHAGLEQYF.

The chain carries TRBV28 and TRBJ2-1; 14 bases line up with TRBD2. The V gene end was trimmed by 5 bases and the J gene end by 4 bases; junction bases not matched to a gene: 7. This CDR3 region has 17 residues. The germline gives CDR1 MDHEN, CDR2 SYDVKM. This chain's CDR3 is CASSRPGTSGGYNEQFF. In DNA form, the CDR3 reads TGTGCCAGCAGTCGACCTGGGACTAGCGGGGGTTACAATGAGCAGTTCTTC.

The CDR3: CASSFSGGRGNTIYF. CDR3 sequence (DNA): TGTGCCAGCAGCTTCTCAGGGGGCAGGGGTAACACCATATATTTT. The V gene is TRBV5-4, the J gene TRBJ1-3; 8 bases fit TRBD1. CDR1 is SGHNT and CDR2 is YYREEE in the germline V gene (reference sequence). The CDR3 covers 15 residues. With V trimmed by 2 bases and J by 7 bases, 8 bases remained unmatched.

This chain uses TRBV11-2 with TRBJ2-6, with TRBD1 matching over 9 bases. The V gene's germline CDR1 is SGHAT and CDR2 FQNNGV. V trimming: 6 bases; J trimming: 4 bases; junction bases outside the gene matches: 7. The CDR3 has 16 amino acids. CDR3 amino acids: CASSLRTGDGANVLTF. The CDR3, as DNA: TGTGCCAGCAGTTTAAGGACAGGGGACGGGGCCAACGTCCTGACTTTC.

CDR3 in amino acids: CASSLTLLRDRELYGYTF. The CDR3 DNA reads TGTGCCAGCAGCTTAACTCTCTTGAGGGACAGGGAACTTTATGGCTACACCTTC. This chain joins TRBV7-8 and TRBJ1-2, with 9 positions matching TRBD1. Germline CDR1 is SGHVS and CDR2 is FQNEAQ. CDR3 length: 18 amino acids. Trimming removed 2 bases from V and 5 bases from J; junction bases left unmatched: 15.

This chain joins TRBV18 and TRBJ1-1; 9 nucleotides align to TRBD1. The ends lost 4 bases at V and 5 bases at J; junction bases unmatched: 2. Germline lookup yields CDR1 KGHSH and CDR2 LQKENI. The length of the CDR3 is 13 residues. This chain's CDR3 is CASSRTGETEAFF. In DNA, the CDR3 is TGTGCCAGCTCACGGACAGGGGAGACTGAAGCTTTCTTT. Variable domain in full (rest from reference TRBV18 and TRBJ1-1): NAGVMQNPRHLVRRRGQEARLRCSPMKGHSHVYWYRQLPEEGLKFMVYLQKENIIDESGMPKERFSAEFPKEGPSILRIQQVVRGDSAAYFCASSRTGETEAFFGQGTRLTVV.

The J gene is TRBJ2-1, the V gene TRBV5-1, with D perhaps being TRBD1 or TRBD2 (6 bases each). The CDR3 runs 19 residues. The V and J ends lost 0 bases and 8 bases respectively, with 27 bases between them. In germline, CDR1 is SGHRS, CDR2 YFSETQ. The CDR3 DNA reads as TGCGCCAGCAGCTTGGCCAAGGGGGGCCGCGCCAATGATGGGTATGAGCAGTTCTTC. It yields the protein CASSLAKGGRANDGYEQFF.

The chain couples TRBV5-4 to TRBJ2-7; D ambiguous. V was trimmed by 0 bases and J by 4 bases, leaving 8 bases between them. CDR1 is SGHNT and CDR2 is YYREEE in the germline V gene (reference sequence). CDR3 length: 13 residues. The CDR3 region is CASSLASSYEQYF. The CDR3 DNA reads TGTGCCAGCAGCTTGGCATCCAGTTACGAGCAGTACTTC.

This rearrangement joins TRBV5-1 to TRBJ2-1; 9 nucleotides align to TRBD2. CDR1 SGHRS and CDR2 YFSETQ come from the germline V gene. CDR3 length equals 16 residues. Trimming took 6 bases from V and 6 from J; bases not matched to a gene: 13. The CDR3, as DNA: TGCGCCAGCACCCCTGGGGGACTAGCATCGGGCAATGAGCAGTTCTTC. Amino acids: CASTPGGLASGNEQFF.

The chain joins TRBV20-1 to TRBJ2-2; either TRBD1 or TRBD2 may supply D (5 bases each). Between the trimmed V and J ends, which lost 7 bases and 6 bases, there was a span of 9 bases. The CDR3 is made up of 11 amino acids. CDR1 DFQATT and CDR2 SNEGSKA come from the germline V gene (reference sequence). CDR3 nucleotides: TGCAGTGGGGGGTCGGCCGGGGAGCTGTTTTTT. Protein product: CSGGSAGELFF.

In its sample, this clone was seen once. The rearrangement joins TRBV7-2 to TRBJ2-7; unclear D gene. Germline CDR1 reads SGHTA; CDR2 reads FQGNSA. The CDR3 contains 12 residues. V was pared by 3 bases and J by 3 bases, with 6 bases between. The CDR3 DNA reads as TGTGCCAGCAGCTTCACCATCTACGAGCAGTACTTC. Translation: CASSFTIYEQYF. Using reference TRBV7-2 and TRBJ2-7 for the parts outside the CDR3, the full variable domain is GAGVSQSPSNKVTEKGKDVELRCDPISGHTALYWYRQSLGQGLEFLIYFQGNSAPDKSGLPSDRFSAERTGGSVSTLTIQRTQQEDSAVYLCASSFTIYEQYFGPGTRLTVT.

The rearrangement links TRBV29-1 to TRBJ2-3; unclear D gene. The ends were cut back, 3 bases at V and 2 bases at J, with 9 bases in the middle. The CDR3 contains 13 residues. The germline V gene has CDR1 SQVTM and CDR2 ANQGSEA. The CDR3 spells CSVESQTTDTQYF. The CDR3 coding sequence is TGCAGCGTTGAGTCCCAGACCACAGATACGCAGTATTTT.

This chain uses TRBV7-2 with TRBJ1-2, with 7 bases aligning to TRBD1. Germline trimming cut 4 bases from V and 0 bases from J; bases unmatched to any gene: 5. Germline V gives CDR1 SGHTA, CDR2 FQGNSA. CDR3 length equals 15 residues. The CDR3 DNA sequence: TGTGCCAGCAGCTGGAACAGGGGACCTAACTATGGCTACACCTTC. Protein sequence: CASSWNRGPNYGYTF.

This sequence joins TRBV11-2 and TRBJ2-5; D is possibly TRBD1 or TRBD2 (5 bases each). CDR1 SGHAT and CDR2 FQNNGV come from the germline V gene. CDR3 length equals 16 residues. V was cut by 5 bases and J by 4 bases, with 20 bases left in between. CDR3 loop: CASSLRDGTFGETQYF. As DNA, the CDR3 is TGTGCCAGCAGCCTAAGGGACGGAACCTTCGGAGAGACCCAGTACTTC.

V is TRBV4-2 and J is TRBJ2-5; no clear D. The CDR3 is 14 residues long. With 1 base removed from V and 7 bases from J, the gap between germline ends came to 13 bases. The V gene's germline CDR1 is LGHNA and CDR2 YNFKEQ. In nucleotides, the CDR3 is TGTGCCAGCAGCCAAGGGATAACGAGTGGGACCCAGTACTTC. Residues: CASSQGITSGTQYF.

The sample holds a few counts of this clone. The chain links TRBV7-8 to TRBJ2-2, with 8 bases identical to TRBD2. CDR3 length equals 15 residues. J was trimmed by 3 bases and V by 5 bases; bases with no gene match: 5. Germline CDR1 and CDR2: SGHVS and FQNEAQ. The CDR3 DNA follows: TGTGCCAGCAGCCCCCTCGGGGGGGACACCGGGGAGCTGTTTTTT. Translated, it gives CASSPLGGDTGELFF.

The chain links TRBV5-4 to TRBJ1-4; no firm D call. Germline loops: CDR1 SGHNT, CDR2 YYREEE (reference sequence). The CDR3 contains 14 residues. V lost 1 base and J lost 4, with 8 bases in between. The CDR3 sequence is CASSLLENNEKLFF. CDR3 coding DNA: TGTGCCAGCAGCTTGTTGGAGAATAATGAAAAACTGTTTTTT.

This chain links TRBV28 with TRBJ1-2; D ambiguous. The germline CDR1 and CDR2 sequences are MDHEN and SYDVKM. V was trimmed by 3 bases and J by 1 base, leaving 3 bases between them. The CDR3 is 12 residues long. The CDR3: CASSFYNYGYTF. DNA for the CDR3: TGTGCCAGCAGTTTTTATAACTATGGCTACACCTTC.

The CDR3 is CASSPGPGTNHKTQYF. The CDR3 region has the DNA TGTGCCAGCTCTCCCGGACCGGGGACGAACCACAAGACCCAGTACTTC. This rearrangement joins TRBV18 to TRBJ2-5; D might be TRBD1 or TRBD2, each matching 5 bases. Per germline, CDR1 KGHSH and CDR2 LQKENI. The V gene lost 6 bases and the J gene lost 6 bases, with 23 bases spanning the gap. The CDR3 loop spans 16 amino acids.

V and J are TRBV27 and TRBJ2-7, with D unclear. Germline V lookup: CDR1 MNHEY, CDR2 SMNVEV (reference sequence). This CDR3 comprises 13 residues. Trimming removed 5 bases at V and 3 bases at J, with 11 bases between. This CDR3 is CASSRPPNYEQYF. DNA for the CDR3: TGTGCCAGCAGTCGTCCGCCAAACTACGAGCAGTACTTC.

The gene calls are TRBV27 and TRBJ1-2; D gene ambiguous. CDR3 length: 13 amino acids. V was clipped by 3 bases and J by 4 bases, with 9 bases between them. Germline V gives CDR1 MNHEY, CDR2 SMNVEV (reference sequence). The CDR3 is CASSLTGSYGYTF. CDR3 DNA sequence: TGTGCCAGCAGTTTGACGGGGTCCTATGGCTACACCTTC.